The text below deals with one TCR beta chain. Its antigen remains unidentified. The CDR3 extends over 17 amino acids. After removal of 0 bases from V and 1 base from J, the junction contained 0 bases not matched to a gene. Germline V CDR1 and CDR2: SGDLS, YYNGEE. The data were taken from a study of cytomegalovirus exposure and HLA in healthy donors. PCR amplification relied on 60 Vbeta primers (plus 13 Jbeta primers). Sequenced by immunoSEQ multiplex PCR; TCRdb stores in-frame clones only, minus some. In the table there are around 160,000 clones, more than 70% of which are singletons. General study points: Sequencing likely produced, as an artifact, a cluster of highly shared sequence variants. It was approximately 170 TCR beta chains that were listed as cytomegalovirus-associated. Owing to their indistinguishability, certain V segments, notably TRBV6-2 and TRBV6-3, were excluded. Later on, an analysis tied about 17,000 TCR beta sequences to HLA alleles at 0.05 false discovery rate.

This TCR was recovered from a male donor in good health and CMV-seronegative. The source material was PBMCs. The V call is TRBV9, the J call TRBJ2-3; TRBD2 aligns across 15 bases. The CDR3 DNA follows: TGTGCCAGCAGCGTAGGGACTAGCGGGAGGGGCACAGATACGCAGTATTTT. Its translation: CASSVGTSGRGTDTQYF.